The sequence of this T cell receptor beta chain was determined in a study of blood T cells in healthy people across ages. Findings and caveats of the study: In the absence of known donor CMV status, changes in expanded clonotypes were possibly confounded.

CDR1 SGHTA and CDR2 FQGNSA come from the germline V gene. The CDR3 is 16 amino acids. V lost 6 bases and J lost 3; bases outside the gene matches: 3. Regarding this clonotype: Its specificity is not known.

Using a J-beta primer mix together with a sample-barcoded 5' primer, a second PCR was run for about 6 to 12 cycles. At least 2.5 million CDR3-containing paired-end reads were obtained per sample. Via MiXCR, TCRdb re-called the 5' RACE reads, giving one row per CDR3 protein. The sample consists of 1,300,000 or so distinct CDR3 sequences, approximately 59% of them appearing once. The chain has TRBV7-2 and TRBJ2-2; 14 bases fit TRBD2. This clonotype originated in a man aged 18 to 35 in good health. Sequenced: blood. In nucleotides, the CDR3 is TGTGCCAGCAGGAGACTAGCGGGGGGGGACACCGGGGAGCTGTTTTTT. It specifies CASRRLAGGDTGELFF.